Listed below are T cell receptor beta chains from one sample, sequenced in a study of blood T cell repertoires in COVID-19. The data were produced by immunoSEQ multiplex PCR, yet TCRdb's version contains in-frame clones alone and is incomplete. The sample includes about 240,000 clones, roughly 80% of them seen just once. The specimen sequenced was peripheral blood. These TCRs come from a woman in her sixties with active or convalescent COVID-19. CDR3s include the opening cysteine and the closing phenylalanine or tryptophan. The order of the fields is CDR3 protein, CDR3 DNA, D gene, clone size, J gene, CDR3 length, V gene. A D gene is named only where the DNA matches it firmly. Only part of the rows carry a size: once, few, many, or a class if the clone is expanded.

CDR3: CASSASGTSHNEQFF
DNA: TGTGCCAGCTCAGCTTCCGGGACTAGTCACAATGAGCAGTTCTTC
D: TRBD2
size: .
J: TRBJ2-1
length: 15
V: TRBV18

CDR3: CASSYSARGVEKLFF
DNA: TGTGCCAGCAGTTACTCGGCCAGGGGGGTTGAAAAACTGTTTTTT
D: TRBD1
size: .
J: TRBJ1-4
length: 15
V: TRBV6-5

CDR3: CASSPSGSSYEQYF
DNA: TGTGCCAGCAGCCCTAGCGGGAGCTCCTACGAGCAGTACTTC
D: TRBD2
size: .
J: TRBJ2-7
length: 14
V: TRBV11-3

CDR3: CASSPLGRQETQYF
DNA: TGCGCCAGCAGCCCTTTAGGGAGGCAAGAGACCCAGTACTTC
D: .
size: few
J: TRBJ2-5
length: 14
V: TRBV5-1

CDR3: CASSVVASEGYTF
DNA: TGTGCCAGCAGCGTGGTGGCCTCGGAGGGCTACACCTTC
D: .
size: many
J: TRBJ1-2
length: 13
V: TRBV16

CDR3: CASSIEQGARQPQHF
DNA: TGTGCCAGTAGTATTGAACAGGGGGCGAGACAGCCCCAGCATTTT
D: TRBD1
size: .
J: TRBJ1-5
length: 15
V: TRBV19

CDR3: CASSPGLASDEQFF
DNA: TGTGCCAGCAGCCCGGGACTAGCGAGCGATGAGCAGTTCTTC
D: TRBD2
size: .
J: TRBJ2-1
length: 14
V: TRBV11-3

CDR3: CASSFRSGANVLTF
DNA: TGTGCCAGCAGCTTTCGCTCTGGGGCCAACGTCCTGACTTTC
D: .
size: .
J: TRBJ2-6
length: 14
V: TRBV11-2

CDR3: CASSPGTTNTEAFF
DNA: TGCGCCAGCAGCCCCGGGACAACGAACACTGAAGCTTTCTTT
D: .
size: .
J: TRBJ1-1
length: 14
V: TRBV5-1

CDR3: CASSRGQGSGNTIYF
DNA: TGTGCCAGCAGTCGAGGACAGGGGTCTGGAAACACCATATATTTT
D: TRBD1
size: .
J: TRBJ1-3
length: 15
V: TRBV6-2/TRBV6-3

CDR3: CASSYAPDTGKTQYF
DNA: TGCGCCAGCAGCTATGCTCCGGACACAGGAAAGACCCAGTACTTC
D: .
size: .
J: TRBJ2-5
length: 15
V: TRBV4-1

CDR3: CASSVQQGYQPQHF
DNA: TGTGCCAGCAGTGTACAACAGGGATATCAGCCCCAGCATTTT
D: .
size: .
J: TRBJ1-5
length: 14
V: TRBV2

CDR3: CASSPWGSGGNTDTQYF
DNA: TGTGCCAGCAGTCCCTGGGGAAGCGGGGGGAACACAGATACGCAGTATTTT
D: TRBD2
size: .
J: TRBJ2-3
length: 17
V: TRBV27

CDR3: CASSRDRVSGYTF
DNA: TGTGCCAGCTCCCGGGACAGGGTCTCTGGCTACACCTTC
D: TRBD1
size: .
J: TRBJ1-2
length: 13
V: TRBV2

CDR3: CASSASGGLGTEAFF
DNA: TGTGCCAGCAGCGCCTCCGGGGGGCTTGGCACTGAAGCTTTCTTT
D: .
size: .
J: TRBJ1-1
length: 15
V: TRBV9

CDR3: CASSPYWGDDTEAFF
DNA: TGTGCCAGCAGCCCCTACTGGGGGGATGACACTGAAGCTTTCTTT
D: .
size: .
J: TRBJ1-1
length: 15
V: TRBV7-8

CDR3: CASRFDRDQPQHF
DNA: TGCGCCAGCAGGTTCGACAGGGATCAGCCCCAGCATTTT
D: TRBD1
size: .
J: TRBJ1-5
length: 13
V: TRBV5-1

CDR3: CASTPIANTEAFF
DNA: TGTGCCAGCACCCCGATAGCGAACACTGAAGCTTTCTTT
D: .
size: .
J: TRBJ1-1
length: 13
V: TRBV6-5

CDR3: CASSPRTGGPRGYTF
DNA: TGTGCCAGCAGTCCTCGGACAGGGGGACCGCGAGGCTACACCTTC
D: TRBD1
size: few
J: TRBJ1-2
length: 15
V: TRBV27

CDR3: CASSSDRPYGNSPLHF
DNA: TGTGCCAGCAGTTCGGACAGGCCTTATGGTAATTCACCCCTCCACTTT
D: TRBD1
size: .
J: TRBJ1-6
length: 16
V: TRBV25-1

CDR3: CASSKGTGRGMNTEAFF
DNA: TGTGCCAGTAGTAAAGGGACCGGGAGGGGGATGAACACTGAAGCTTTCTTT
D: .
size: .
J: TRBJ1-1
length: 17
V: TRBV19

CDR3: CASSFRGQPQHF
DNA: TGTGCCAGCAGTTTTCGGGGTCAGCCCCAGCATTTT
D: .
size: once
J: TRBJ1-5
length: 12
V: TRBV12-3/TRBV12-4

CDR3: CASYGLADTDTQYF
DNA: TGTGCCAGCTATGGGCTTGCCGACACAGATACGCAGTATTTT
D: .
size: .
J: TRBJ2-3
length: 14
V: TRBV3-1/TRBV3-2

CDR3: CASSPRTENTEAFF
DNA: TGTGCCAGTAGTCCAAGGACAGAGAACACTGAAGCTTTCTTT
D: .
size: .
J: TRBJ1-1
length: 14
V: TRBV19

CDR3: CASSIGDTEAFF
DNA: TGTGCCAGCAGCATCGGGGACACTGAAGCTTTCTTT
D: .
size: .
J: TRBJ1-1
length: 12
V: TRBV9

CDR3: CASSNRDRLNQPQHF
DNA: TGTGCCAGTAGTAACCGGGACAGACTTAATCAGCCCCAGCATTTT
D: TRBD1
size: once
J: TRBJ1-5
length: 15
V: TRBV19

CDR3: CASSAQPGTRQFF
DNA: TGTGCCAGCAGTGCCCAACCCGGGACAAGGCAGTTCTTC
D: .
size: once
J: TRBJ2-1
length: 13
V: TRBV27

CDR3: CATSDLPPRDRDTWSAEPQHF
DNA: TGTGCCACCAGTGATTTGCCCCCTCGGGACCGGGACACCTGGTCTGCCGAGCCCCAGCATTTT
D: .
size: .
J: TRBJ1-5
length: 21
V: TRBV24-1

CDR3: CASSTTDGQGRTGELFF
DNA: TGTGCCAGCAGTACAACCGACGGACAGGGTAGGACCGGGGAGCTGTTTTTT
D: TRBD1
size: .
J: TRBJ2-2
length: 17
V: TRBV27

CDR3: CASSGGTGRGELFF
DNA: TGTGCCAGCAGCGGAGGGACAGGACGCGGGGAGCTGTTTTTT
D: TRBD1
size: few
J: TRBJ2-2
length: 14
V: TRBV7-6

CDR3: CASSPRGSGTNTDTQYF
DNA: TGTGCCAGTAGTCCCCGGGGTAGCGGGACCAACACAGATACGCAGTATTTT
D: TRBD2
size: .
J: TRBJ2-3
length: 17
V: TRBV19

CDR3: CASSYSGSRVELFF
DNA: TGTGCCAGCAGTTACTCCGGGAGCAGGGTGGAGCTGTTTTTT
D: .
size: .
J: TRBJ2-2
length: 14
V: TRBV6-5

CDR3: CASGPPGLGSDTQYF
DNA: TGTGCCAGCGGACCGCCGGGACTAGGGTCAGATACGCAGTATTTT
D: TRBD2
size: .
J: TRBJ2-3
length: 15
V: TRBV19

CDR3: CASSLGQGTEAFF
DNA: TGTGCCAGCAGCCTGGGCCAGGGGACTGAAGCTTTCTTT
D: .
size: .
J: TRBJ1-1
length: 13
V: TRBV11-3

CDR3: CASSQDPTGTNEKLFF
DNA: TGTGCCAGCAGCCAAGACCCGACAGGGACAAATGAAAAACTGTTTTTT
D: TRBD1
size: .
J: TRBJ1-4
length: 16
V: TRBV3-1/TRBV3-2

CDR3: CASSSENTNTQYF
DNA: TGTGCCAGCAGTTCGGAGAATACCAATACGCAGTATTTT
D: .
size: .
J: TRBJ2-3
length: 13
V: TRBV12-3/TRBV12-4

CDR3: CASSPAGSAQGYTF
DNA: TGTGCCAGCAGCCCCGCAGGGTCCGCCCAGGGCTACACCTTC
D: .
size: .
J: TRBJ1-2
length: 14
V: TRBV3-1/TRBV3-2

CDR3: CASSQQGGNQPQHF
DNA: TGCGCCAGCAGCCAACAGGGGGGCAATCAGCCCCAGCATTTT
D: TRBD1
size: .
J: TRBJ1-5
length: 14
V: TRBV5-1

CDR3: CASSLRGTGELFF
DNA: TGTGCCAGCAGCCTCCGGGGCACCGGGGAGCTGTTTTTT
D: .
size: .
J: TRBJ2-2
length: 13
V: TRBV21-1

CDR3: CASSPPGQGYEQYF
DNA: TGTGCCAGCAGCCCACCGGGACAAGGCTACGAGCAGTACTTC
D: .
size: .
J: TRBJ2-7
length: 14
V: TRBV7-2

CDR3: CASSPDRGSEKLFF
DNA: TGTGCCAGCAGCCCCGACAGGGGTAGTGAAAAACTGTTTTTT
D: TRBD1
size: once
J: TRBJ1-4
length: 14
V: TRBV6-5

CDR3: CASSPRGGQNNEQFF
DNA: TGTGCCAGCAGCCCCCGGGGGGGCCAAAACAATGAGCAGTTCTTC
D: TRBD2
size: once
J: TRBJ2-1
length: 15
V: TRBV3-1/TRBV3-2

CDR3: CSVDAGNTEAFF
DNA: TGCAGCGTTGACGCAGGTAACACTGAAGCTTTCTTT
D: .
size: .
J: TRBJ1-1
length: 12
V: TRBV29-1

CDR3: CASSPKGAANEKLFF
DNA: TGTGCCAGCTCACCAAAGGGGGCTGCTAATGAAAAACTGTTTTTT
D: TRBD1
size: .
J: TRBJ1-4
length: 15
V: TRBV18

CDR3: CASTPAGRGQGQPQHF
DNA: TGTGCCAGTACCCCGGCGGGCAGGGGGCAGGGTCAGCCCCAGCATTTT
D: TRBD1
size: .
J: TRBJ1-5
length: 16
V: TRBV19

CDR3: CASSLSRGVSYNEQFF
DNA: TGTGCCAGCAGCTTGTCGCGGGGGGTGTCCTACAATGAGCAGTTCTTC
D: TRBD2
size: .
J: TRBJ2-1
length: 16
V: TRBV5-4

CDR3: CASSRGSHFSGELFF
DNA: TGTGCCAGCAGCCGGGGGTCCCACTTCTCCGGGGAGCTGTTTTTT
D: .
size: .
J: TRBJ2-2
length: 15
V: TRBV7-6

CDR3: CAWSVWQTNQPQHF
DNA: TGTGCCTGGAGTGTATGGCAGACTAATCAGCCCCAGCATTTT
D: .
size: .
J: TRBJ1-5
length: 14
V: TRBV30

CDR3: CASRAPGRANSPLHF
DNA: TGTGCCAGCAGGGCCCCGGGGAGGGCTAATTCACCCCTCCACTTT
D: .
size: .
J: TRBJ1-6
length: 15
V: TRBV5-4

CDR3: CASRPTGGRTGELFF
DNA: TGTGCCAGCCGCCCTACGGGGGGGCGAACCGGGGAGCTGTTTTTT
D: TRBD2
size: .
J: TRBJ2-2
length: 15
V: TRBV6-2/TRBV6-3

CDR3: CASSASGRGSLEQYF
DNA: TGTGCCAGCAGCGCTAGCGGGCGCGGGAGTCTCGAGCAGTACTTC
D: TRBD2
size: .
J: TRBJ2-7
length: 15
V: TRBV7-2

CDR3: CASTPTGEYGYTF
DNA: TGCGCCAGCACTCCGACTGGGGAGTATGGCTACACCTTC
D: .
size: few
J: TRBJ1-2
length: 13
V: TRBV10-2

CDR3: CAISDRNDSPLHF
DNA: TGTGCCATCAGTGACAGGAACGATTCACCCCTCCACTTT
D: .
size: .
J: TRBJ1-6
length: 13
V: TRBV10-3

CDR3: CASSQGNRDEQYF
DNA: TGTGCCAGCAGCCAAGGAAACAGGGACGAGCAGTACTTC
D: .
size: .
J: TRBJ2-7
length: 13
V: TRBV4-2

CDR3: CASSPEADTQYF
DNA: TGTGCCAGCTCACCAGAGGCAGATACGCAGTATTTT
D: .
size: .
J: TRBJ2-3
length: 12
V: TRBV18

CDR3: CASSTDPGQGRGEQFF
DNA: TGTGCCAGTAGTACTGATCCGGGACAGGGGAGGGGTGAGCAGTTCTTC
D: TRBD1
size: .
J: TRBJ2-1
length: 16
V: TRBV19

CDR3: CASSQRLNYGYTF
DNA: TGCGCCAGCAGCCAAAGACTTAACTATGGCTACACCTTC
D: .
size: once
J: TRBJ1-2
length: 13
V: TRBV4-1

CDR3: CAWSPPPYDRNTEAFF
DNA: TGTGCCTGGAGTCCGCCCCCATACGACAGGAACACTGAAGCTTTCTTT
D: .
size: .
J: TRBJ1-1
length: 16
V: TRBV30

CDR3: CASKGGSNYGYTF
DNA: TGTGCCAGCAAGGGGGGGTCTAACTATGGCTACACCTTC
D: .
size: few
J: TRBJ1-2
length: 13
V: TRBV5-4